Listed below are T cell receptor beta chains from one sample, sequenced in a study of long-term antiretroviral therapy in people with HIV. Assay used: immunoSEQ multiplex PCR; TCRdb lists only in-frame clones, some missing. This table has roughly 20,000 clones, around four fifths appearing once. Sequences were derived from unsorted PBMCs, sampled approximately 4 years after starting antiretroviral therapy. Every receptor here comes from a young man with HIV. CDR3s include the opening cysteine and the closing phenylalanine or tryptophan. The order of the fields is V gene, clone size, D gene, J gene, CDR3 protein, CDR3 DNA. A D gene is named only where the DNA matches it firmly. Size tells how often a clone was seen (once, few, many) or the class of an expanded clone, and some rows leave it out.

TRBV28,few,NA,TRBJ1-2,CASSPREGLRVYGYTF,TGTGCCAGCAGCCCTCGGGAGGGCCTAAGGGTCTATGGCTACACCTTC
TRBV7-6,NA,NA,TRBJ1-4,CASRRAGTEKLFF,NA
TRBV27,few,NA,TRBJ1-5,CASIQPQHF,TGTGCCAGCATTCAGCCCCAGCATTTT
TRBV5-6,once,NA,TRBJ2-2,CASSPSMRTGELFF,TGTGCCAGCAGCCCGAGTATGAGGACCGGGGAGCTGTTTTTT
TRBV7-8,NA,NA,TRBJ1-5,CASSKQDSNQPQHF,TGTGCCAGCAGCAAACAGGATAGCAATCAGCCCCAGCATTTT
TRBV9,NA,NA,TRBJ2-5,CASSVVGAPSAETQYF,TGTGCCAGCAGCGTAGTGGGGGCTCCTAGCGCAGAGACCCAGTACTTC
TRBV19,NA,NA,TRBJ2-1,CASSTRVWNEQFF,TGTGCCAGTAGTACCAGGGTGTGGAATGAGCAGTTCTTC
TRBV7-9,few,NA,TRBJ1-2,CASSPGGMKVYGYTF,TGTGCCAGCAGCCCCGGGGGCATGAAGGTCTATGGCTACACCTTC
TRBV9,NA,NA,TRBJ1-1,CASSEQSGGTEAFF,TGTGCCAGCAGCGAACAAAGTGGGGGCACTGAAGCTTTCTTT
TRBV6-1,few,TRBD1,TRBJ2-1,CASSEAGTGFSEQFF,TGTGCCAGCAGTGAAGCGGGGACAGGGTTTTCTGAGCAGTTCTTC
TRBV5-5,NA,NA,TRBJ2-2,CASSLTAGTGELFF,TGTGCCAGCAGCTTGACGGCGGGGACCGGGGAGCTGTTTTTT
TRBV7-9,NA,NA,TRBJ1-1,CASSGPDMNTEAFF,TGTGCCAGCAGCGGACCGGATATGAACACTGAAGCTTTCTTT
TRBV4-2,NA,NA,TRBJ2-7,CASSQDDTYEQYF,TGTGCCAGCAGCCAAGATGATACCTACGAGCAGTACTTC
TRBV30,NA,NA,TRBJ1-2,CAWSVQVGYTF,TGTGCCTGGAGTGTACAGGTGGGCTACACCTTC
TRBV9,NA,NA,TRBJ2-1,CASSVDNGGYNEQFF,TGTGCCAGCAGCGTGGATAACGGGGGTTACAATGAGCAGTTCTTC
TRBV11-2,NA,NA,TRBJ1-4,CASSLVRGYEKLFF,TGTGCCAGCAGCTTAGTCAGGGGTTATGAAAAACTGTTTTTT
TRBV19,NA,NA,TRBJ2-5,CATRQVYGQETQYF,TGTGCCACCCGACAGGTTTACGGACAAGAGACCCAGTACTTC
TRBV7-3,NA,NA,TRBJ1-5,CASSRHEFNQPQHF,TGTGCCAGCAGTCGACACGAGTTTAATCAGCCCCAGCATTTT
TRBV30,NA,NA,TRBJ1-2,CALPAPSGGYTF,TGTGCCCTTCCGGCTCCTTCGGGTGGCTACACCTTC
TRBV29-1,NA,NA,TRBJ1-5,CSVLQGNQPQHF,TGCAGCGTCCTTCAGGGGAATCAGCCCCAGCATTTT
TRBV5-6,NA,NA,TRBJ1-1,CASSWGTEAFF,TGTGCCAGCAGCTGGGGCACTGAAGCTTTCTTT
TRBV7-9,few,TRBD1,TRBJ1-2,CASSLGTGRPKGGYTF,TGTGCCAGCAGCTTAGGGACAGGGCGACCTAAAGGTGGCTACACCTTC
TRBV2,NA,NA,TRBJ1-6,CASSRGTSYNSPLHF,TGTGCCAGCAGTAGAGGGACCTCCTATAATTCACCCCTCCACTTT
TRBV27,NA,TRBD1,TRBJ1-3,CASSSPSGTGGRNTIYF,TGTGCCAGCAGTTCCCCCTCGGGGACAGGGGGCAGAAACACCATATATTTT